The 20 T cell receptor beta chains below come from one sample, sequenced in a study of human T cells and chemical hapten exposure. Time point here: patch test 2, 6 weeks after DPC sensitization. Treatment of the sample: therapeutic diphenylcyclopropenone sensitization with weekly scalp DPC. From the RACE reads, TCRdb called clonotypes with MiXCR, one entry per CDR3 protein. The table records roughly 54,000 distinct CDR3 sequences, about 10% of them present only once. The starting material was whole blood, obtained in connection with sensitization to the hapten diphenylcyclopropenone (DPC). Receptors were obtained from a woman aged 50 to 60 with alopecia areata. Some clones in this sample may be carry-over from other donors' samples.

This clonotype was detected only a few times. This chain joins TRBV6-2 or TRBV6-3 and TRBJ1-5; 8 bases are a match to TRBD1. There are 17 residues in the CDR3. Germline-derived CDR1 and CDR2 are MNHEY and SVGEGT. Germline trimming cut 5 bases from V and 0 bases from J; bases unmatched to any gene: 9. The chain's CDR3 is CASSPAGGGSSNQPQHF. The CDR3, as DNA: TGTGCCAGCAGTCCTGCAGGGGGCGGCTCTAGCAATCAGCCCCAGCATTTT.

CDR3 in amino acids: CASSQEGARRTQYF. The DNA of the CDR3 is TGTGCCAGCAGCCAGGAGGGGGCGAGAAGGACCCAGTACTTC. The chain joins TRBV3-1 to TRBJ2-5; possible D gene TRBD1, 7 bases. V lost 3 bases and J lost 7, with 15 bases in between. The CDR3 totals 14 residues. The V gene's germline CDR1 is LGHDT and CDR2 YNNKEL (reference sequence).

The chain links TRBV7-2 to TRBJ1-4, with a tentative D call TRBD1 (5 bases). Trimming took 8 bases from V and 7 from J, leaving 23 bases between them. Germline V gene lookup returns CDR1 SGHTA and CDR2 FQGNSA. The CDR3 is made up of 16 amino acids. CDR3 sequence (DNA): TGTGCCAGCGCCAACAGAAAAGCCGGGACCGTTGAAAAACTGTTTTTT. Amino acid sequence: CASANRKAGTVEKLFF.

In this sample, this clonotype turned up many times. The V and J genes are TRBV5-4 and TRBJ1-1; TRBD1 might be the D (5 bases). This CDR3 has 14 amino acids. Per the germline V gene, CDR1 is SGHNT and CDR2 is YYREEE (reference sequence). V lost 1 base and J 0 bases, leaving 7 bases between the germline ends. For the CDR3, the DNA is TGTGCCAGCAGCTTGTCGACAGTGAACACTGAAGCTTTCTTT. Its protein is CASSLSTVNTEAFF.

The chain combines TRBV7-2 with TRBJ2-5; D remains ambiguous. The CDR3 has 12 amino acids. V lost 3 bases, J lost 7 bases, and 9 bases lay in between. Per the germline V gene, CDR1 is SGHTA and CDR2 is FQGNSA. In nucleotides, the CDR3 is TGTGCCAGCAGCTTTAATCTCCGGACCCAGTACTTC. Translated, it gives CASSFNLRTQYF.

The table lists this clonotype with many counts. The chain combines TRBV28 with TRBJ1-5; D is perhaps TRBD1 (6 bases). V was clipped by 9 bases and J by 3 bases, with 12 bases between them. There are 13 residues in the CDR3. The germline CDR1 and CDR2 sequences are MDHEN and SYDVKM. In DNA, the CDR3 is TGTGCCAGTTTACAGGGCATCAATCAGCCCCAGCATTTT. Translating gives CASLQGINQPQHF.

The sample holds a few counts of this clonotype. The chain couples TRBV5-1 to TRBJ2-5; the match to TRBD2 covers 9 bases. Per the germline V gene, CDR1 is SGHRS and CDR2 is YFSETQ. V shed 1 base, J shed 3 bases, and the junction held 7 bases outside the gene matches. The CDR3 has 16 amino acids. The CDR3 DNA is TGCGCCAGCAGCTTGTCCCCAGCGGGGGGCGAAGAGACCCAGTACTTC. It specifies CASSLSPAGGEETQYF.

This clonotype turned up a few times. This chain links TRBV18 with TRBJ2-3; no definite D call. CDR1 is KGHSH and CDR2 is LQKENI in the germline V gene. The V gene lost 0 bases and the J gene lost 5 bases, with 6 bases spanning the gap. This CDR3 spans 13 amino acids. The CDR3 loop is CASSPPSQDTQYF. CDR3 DNA sequence: TGTGCCAGCTCACCACCGTCCCAAGATACGCAGTATTTT. Combining the CDR3 with reference TRBV18 and TRBJ2-3 gives the whole variable domain NAGVMQNPRHLVRRRGQEARLRCSPMKGHSHVYWYRQLPEEGLKFMVYLQKENIIDESGMPKERFSAEFPKEGPSILRIQQVVRGDSAAYFCASSPPSQDTQYFGPGTRLTVL.

This clonotype was seen only a few times. The V gene is TRBV11-2, the J gene TRBJ2-1; 14 bases map to TRBD2. Germline lookup yields CDR1 SGHAT and CDR2 FQNNGV. The V segment lost 4 bases and the J segment 7 bases; nucleotides outside the gene matches: 3. CDR3 length equals 15 residues. CDR3 nucleotide sequence: TGTGCCAGCAGCTCCCGGACTAGCGGGGGGAATGAGCAGTTCTTC. It yields the protein CASSSRTSGGNEQFF.

The chain's CDR3 is CASSPRGTDNTEAFF. In DNA, the CDR3 is TGTGCCAGCAGCCCGAGGGGGACAGACAACACTGAAGCTTTCTTT. The chain employs TRBV9 and TRBJ1-1, with TRBD1 matching over 7 bases. The CDR3 is made up of 15 amino acids. Trimming took 4 bases from V and 2 from J; bases not matched to a gene: 8. Per germline, CDR1 SGDLS and CDR2 YYNGEE.

This clonotype was counted at least ten times. V is TRBV6-5 and J is TRBJ1-4; the match to TRBD1 covers 7 bases. The CDR3 totals 12 residues. From germline, CDR1 is MNHEY and CDR2 SVGAGI. The J segment lost 7 bases and the V segment lost 6 bases, leaving 2 bases of the junction unmatched. CDR3: CASRTGSEKLFF. DNA for the CDR3: TGTGCCAGCAGGACAGGGTCTGAAAAACTGTTTTTT.

J is TRBJ1-6 and V is TRBV3-1, with D unclear. This CDR3 is built from 14 residues. V lost 5 bases, J lost 7 bases, and 12 bases lay in between. CDR1 is LGHDT and CDR2 is YNNKEL in the germline V gene (reference sequence). CDR3 bases: TGTGCCAGCAGCTTCCGGGAAAGAAATTCACCCCTCCACTTT. This codes for CASSFRERNSPLHF.

This clonotype was found a few times. The V and J genes are TRBV18 and TRBJ2-1; 10 bases are shared with TRBD1. The CDR3 contains 17 residues. The V gene end was trimmed by 2 bases and the J gene end by 8 bases; junction bases not matched to a gene: 12. Germline V lookup: CDR1 KGHSH, CDR2 LQKENI. CDR3 residues: CASSPTIRQGAIDEQFF. Written as DNA, the CDR3 is TGTGCCAGCTCACCAACCATAAGACAGGGGGCTATAGATGAGCAGTTCTTC.

J is TRBJ1-5 and V is TRBV2; a weak D match, TRBD1 (6 bases). CDR1 SNHLY and CDR2 FYNNEI come from the germline V gene. The ends were cut back, 2 bases at V and 6 bases at J, with 17 bases in the middle. The CDR3 length is 16 residues. In DNA, the CDR3 is TGTGCCAGCAGTGAAAGGGGAGGACAGAAGGGTCAGCCCCAGCATTTT. Translating gives CASSERGGQKGQPQHF.

This clonotype was recorded a few times. The J gene is TRBJ2-2, the V gene TRBV28, with D unresolved. CDR1 MDHEN and CDR2 SYDVKM come from the germline V gene. The CDR3 has 13 residues. V shed 6 bases and J shed 6 bases, with 11 bases lying between them. The CDR3 DNA reads as TGTGCCAGCAGGGGGTTTAGAGCCGGGGAGCTGTTTTTT. Its translation is CASRGFRAGELFF.

This clonotype occurred many times. This chain uses TRBV28 with TRBJ1-5, with TRBD1 identical over 9 bases. The CDR3 consists of 17 residues. J gave up 4 bases and V 2 bases, and 9 bases lay outside the gene matches. Germline assignment: CDR1 MDHEN and CDR2 SYDVKM. As DNA, the CDR3 is TGTGCCAGCAGTTTAGAAGGACAGGGGCGACCTAATCAGCCCCAGCATTTT. It translates to CASSLEGQGRPNQPQHF.

The chain employs TRBV29-1 and TRBJ1-4; D not resolved. CDR1 is SQVTM, CDR2 ANQGSEA, per germline. The CDR3 runs to 11 residues. The germline V and J ends were trimmed by 5 bases and 6 bases, with 7 bases remaining between them. CDR3 amino acids: CSVSSDEKLFF. The CDR3 nucleotides read TGCAGCGTTTCATCGGATGAAAAACTGTTTTTT.

The sample holds a few counts of this clonotype. The V and J genes are TRBV5-1 and TRBJ1-1, with 8 bases that match TRBD1. The CDR3 length is 14 residues. The germline gives CDR1 SGHRS, CDR2 YFSETQ. J gave up 4 bases and V 5 bases, and 7 bases lay outside the gene matches. The CDR3 protein is CASSSTGGSTEAFF. The CDR3 DNA sequence: TGCGCCAGCAGTTCCACAGGGGGTAGCACTGAAGCTTTCTTT. The whole variable domain, remainder taken from reference TRBV5-1 and TRBJ1-1, is KAGVTQTPRYLIKTRGQQVTLSCSPISGHRSVSWYQQTPGQGLQFLFEYFSETQRNKGNFPGRFSGRQFSNSRSEMNVSTLELGDSALYLCASSSTGGSTEAFFGQGTRLTVV.

This clonotype has a handful of counts. The chain uses TRBV18 and TRBJ1-3; D is uncertain. Trimming pared 2 bases from V and 0 bases from J, leaving 11 bases between. The germline V gene has CDR1 KGHSH and CDR2 LQKENI. CDR3 length equals 16 residues. In DNA, the CDR3 is TGTGCCAGCTCACCAACCAGGCCCTACTCTGGAAACACCATATATTTT. This codes for CASSPTRPYSGNTIYF.

Only a few counts were recorded for this clonotype. The rearrangement joins TRBV12-2 to TRBJ2-5; the table calls TRBD1, which could not be checked here. TRBV12-2 is classified as a pseudogene. The CDR3 extends over 15 amino acids. In DNA form, the CDR3 reads TGTGCAAGTCGCTCCGGAGGAGGGGGGCAAGAGACCCAGTACTTC. Encoded protein: CASRSGGGGQETQYF.